A single sample gave rise to the 17 T cell receptor beta chains below, sequenced in a study of shared clonotypes between healthy human individuals. Profiling relied on immunoSEQ multiplex PCR, and the TCRdb table lists in-frame clones only, not all of them. The table shows 450,000 to 500,000 clones, with more than 75% occurring only once. Source material: PBMCs. These TCRs come from a woman in her thirties or forties in good health. Some clones in this sample may be carry-over from other donors' samples.

The CDR3 is CASSLARGGYTF. CDR3 coding DNA: TGTGCCAGCAGTTTAGCACGGGGTGGCTACACCTTC. The rearrangement joins TRBV28 to TRBJ1-2; unclear D gene. The CDR3 is 12 residues long. CDR1 MDHEN and CDR2 SYDVKM come from the germline V gene. V was cut by 2 bases and J by 7 bases, with 8 bases left in between.

The rearrangement uses TRBV11-2 and TRBJ2-4; no definite D call. V shed 1 base and J shed 1 base, with 5 bases lying between them. CDR3 length equals 14 residues. Germline V gene lookup returns CDR1 SGHAT and CDR2 FQNNGV. CDR3 in DNA: TGTGCCAGCAGCTTAGTCCAGGCCAAAAACATTCAGTACTTC. It translates to CASSLVQAKNIQYF.

The CDR3 region has the DNA TGTGCCAGTAGTATTGACAGGCGCTACTATGGCTACACCTTC. Its translation is CASSIDRRYYGYTF. V is TRBV19 and J is TRBJ1-2; weak D call: TRBD1 (6 bases). Trimming took off 3 bases at V and 3 bases at J, with 11 bases between the two ends. The CDR3 is made up of 14 amino acids. The germline V gene has CDR1 LNHDA and CDR2 SQIVND (reference sequence).

V and J are TRBV7-9 and TRBJ2-7; the D gene is possibly TRBD1 (5 bases). Germline-derived CDR1 and CDR2 are SEHNR and FQNEAQ (reference sequence). V lost 3 bases and J 4 bases, leaving 19 bases between the germline ends. This CDR3 is built from 16 residues. Here the CDR3 reads CASSFSGYRAVYEQYF. The CDR3 bases are TGTGCCAGCAGCTTCTCAGGGTATCGGGCGGTGTACGAGCAGTACTTC.

This clone has just one count. The chain joins TRBV11-3 to TRBJ2-7; TRBD1 agrees at 7 bases. V was pared by 5 bases and J by 1 base, with 8 bases of the junction left unmatched. CDR1 is SGHNT and CDR2 is YENEEA in the germline V gene. The CDR3 runs 15 residues. CDR3 in amino acids: CASSKGRDRSYEQYF. In DNA form, the CDR3 reads TGTGCCAGCAGCAAGGGTCGGGACAGATCCTACGAGCAGTACTTC.

The chain is built from TRBV11-3 and TRBJ2-3; D possibly corresponds to TRBD2 (5 bases). The CDR3 sequence is 15 residues long. Between the trimmed V and J ends, which lost 3 bases and 3 bases, there was a span of 13 bases. CDR1 and CDR2 from the germline V gene are SGHNT and YENEEA. Here the CDR3 DNA reads TGTGCCAGCAGCTTCAGACACGGGATGACAGATACGCAGTATTTT. The encoded protein is CASSFRHGMTDTQYF.

The chain carries TRBV28 and TRBJ1-5, with D unclear. Trimming cost V 6 bases and J 6 bases, with 9 bases left between them. The CDR3 is made up of 12 amino acids. Germline CDR1 and CDR2: MDHEN and SYDVKM. CDR3 protein: CASSVRAQPQHF. The CDR3 bases are TGTGCCAGCAGCGTGCGTGCTCAGCCCCAGCATTTT.

The V and J genes are TRBV5-4 and TRBJ1-4; a weak D match, TRBD1 (6 bases). Trimming pared 5 bases from V and 5 bases from J, leaving 13 bases between. This CDR3 region has 14 residues. Germline V CDR1 and CDR2: SGHNT, YYREEE (reference sequence). CDR3 sequence (DNA): TGTGCCAGCAGACAAGAGGGGGGGAATGAAAAACTGTTTTTT. Translated: CASRQEGGNEKLFF.

The chain carries TRBV5-1 and TRBJ2-5, with D possibly called TRBD1 or TRBD2 (5 bases each). Trimming took 2 bases from V and 1 from J, leaving 12 bases between them. The CDR3 is 15 residues long. CDR1 is SGHRS and CDR2 is YFSETQ in the germline V gene. CDR3 protein: CASSLTGTPQETQYF. The DNA of the CDR3 is TGCGCCAGCAGCTTAACCGGGACGCCCCAAGAGACCCAGTACTTC.

In the case of this clone: A much bigger clone sits one base away, suggesting this may be a read error. V is TRBV19 and J is TRBJ2-7; D tentatively fits TRBD1 or TRBD2 (5 bases each). The CDR3 is 15 residues long. The V gene's germline CDR1 is LNHDA and CDR2 SQIVND (reference sequence). The DNA of the CDR3 is TGTGCCAGTAGACTTCGGGGCAGGGAAGCCTACGGGCAGTACTTC. As protein: CASRLRGREAYGQYF.

The J gene is TRBJ1-3, the V gene TRBV29-1, with D possibly matching TRBD1 (6 bases). CDR1 and CDR2 (germline): SQVTM, ANQGSEA. V lost 1 base to trimming and J lost 0 bases, with 10 bases between them. This CDR3 region has 15 residues. The CDR3 DNA sequence: TGCAGCGTTGAAGGGGGGGCGATCTCTGGAAACACCATATATTTT. Protein: CSVEGGAISGNTIYF.

The genes are TRBV30 and TRBJ1-3; D is perhaps TRBD1 (6 bases). Per germline, CDR1 GTSNPN and CDR2 SVGIG (reference sequence). Trimming left V 3 bases short and J 2 bases short, with 14 bases between. This CDR3 region has 15 residues. In DNA form, the CDR3 reads TGTGCCTGGAGCGCAGGGGTGGGGCCTGGAAACACCATATATTTT. Protein product: CAWSAGVGPGNTIYF.

This clone turned up a few times. The J gene is TRBJ2-7, the V gene TRBV11-2, with TRBD1 matching over 8 bases. In germline, CDR1 is SGHAT, CDR2 FQNNGV. The CDR3 has 15 amino acids. V lost 5 bases and J lost 2; bases outside the gene matches: 8. CDR3 nucleotide sequence: TGTGCCAGCAGCCTACGGACAGGGAACACCTACGAGCAGTACTTC. It yields the protein CASSLRTGNTYEQYF.

The J gene is TRBJ2-2, the V gene TRBV18; perhaps TRBD1 as D (6 bases). V was cut by 3 bases and J by 0 bases, with 11 bases left in between. This CDR3 has 16 amino acids. Germline CDR1 KGHSH, CDR2 LQKENI. The CDR3 region has the DNA TGTGCCAGCTCACCGGGGGCATCCGCGAACACCGGGGAGCTGTTTTTT. It translates to CASSPGASANTGELFF.

This chain links TRBV30 with TRBJ1-4, with D maybe TRBD1 (6 bases). Germline V gene lookup returns CDR1 GTSNPN and CDR2 SVGIG (reference sequence). V shed 0 bases and J shed 8 bases, with 10 bases lying between them. There are 13 residues in the CDR3. CDR3 amino acids: CAWSVGGAEKLFF. DNA of the CDR3: TGTGCCTGGAGTGTGGGGGGCGCAGAAAAACTGTTTTTT.

This rearrangement joins TRBV6-5 to TRBJ2-5, with 15 bases that match TRBD2. Trimming at V came to 4 bases and at J to 6 bases, leaving 6 bases not matched to a gene. The CDR3 is 16 residues long. The germline V gene has CDR1 MNHEY and CDR2 SVGAGI. CDR3 nucleotide sequence: TGTGCCAGCAGTTCATGGACTAGCGGGAGGGGACAGACCCAGTACTTC. Translated, it gives CASSSWTSGRGQTQYF.

The chain couples TRBV28 to TRBJ2-5, with 9 nucleotides matching TRBD1. There are 19 residues in the CDR3. Trimming at V came to 6 bases and at J to 2 bases, leaving 19 bases not matched to a gene. Germline V lookup: CDR1 MDHEN, CDR2 SYDVKM. The CDR3 nucleotides read TGTGCCAGCAGACCAACAGGGGGCGCCGGGCCCCTGACACAAGAGACCCAGTACTTC. Amino acid sequence: CASRPTGGAGPLTQETQYF. The full variable domain, completed using reference TRBV28 and TRBJ2-5, is DVKVTQSSRYLVKRTGEKVFLECVQDMDHENMFWYRQDPGLGLRLIYFSYDVKMKEKGDIPEGYSVSREKKERFSLILESASTNQTSMYLCASRPTGGAGPLTQETQYFGPGTRLLVL.